The TCR beta chain described here comes from a study of blood T cell repertoires in COVID-19. Study-level background: Nucleic acid was either cDNA or gDNA, and it came from T cells, B-cell-depleted T cells, or PBMCs.

The CDR3 has 13 amino acids. From germline, CDR1 is MGHDK and CDR2 SYGVNS. V was cut by 8 bases and J by 7 bases, with 12 bases left in between. TCRdb's copy holds only in-frame clones and misses some; the assay was immunoSEQ multiplex PCR. The profile shows 150,000 to 200,000 clones, 80% to 90% of them singletons. This clone has only a few counts. The sample taken for sequencing was PBMCs or T cells enriched from blood (not recorded which). V and J are TRBV25-1 and TRBJ1-6, with D hard to call. The clonotype originates from a woman aged 18 to 35 who had recovered from COVID-19. The CDR3 here is CASRGRLNSPLHF. The CDR3 DNA sequence: TGTGCCAGCCGTGGCAGGCTCAATTCACCCCTCCACTTT.